This passage covers 19 T cell receptor beta chains from one sample sequenced in a study of CD8+CD57+ T cells in acquired aplastic anemia. Researchers used genomic DNA as the template to profile TCR beta VDJ and CDR3. TCRdb recomputed calls from the reads with MiXCR, one row per CDR3 protein. Among some 180,000 distinct CDR3 sequences, more than 60% were seen once, and the ten largest hold roughly 46%. Only patients with CD8+CD57+ cell expansion on flow cytometry were chosen for sequencing. Sequencing was done on a sample of sorted CD4+, CD8+, or CD8+CD57+ T cells (not recorded which) from PBMCs. These receptors originate from a human donor with aplastic anemia.

In this sample, this clonotype turned up once. Mismatch with germline at one junction end may stem from a read error. V usage is TRBV10-1 and J usage is TRBJ2-7; 8 bases match TRBD2. CDR3 length: 14 amino acids. Germline V lookup: CDR1 WNHNN, CDR2 SYGVQD (reference sequence). The CDR3 is CAISEGTSSYEQYF. The CDR3 DNA follows: TGTGCCATCAGTGAAGGGACTAGCTCCTACGAGCAGTACTTC.

This sequence joins TRBV11-2 and TRBJ2-3; D may be TRBD1 (7 bases). Trimming removed 3 bases from V and 4 bases from J, with 14 bases in between. CDR3 length equals 15 residues. Germline CDR1 is SGHAT and CDR2 is FQNNGV. The CDR3 DNA is TGTGCCAGCAGCTTTTATCAGGGGGGTCCAGATACGCAGTATTTT. Amino acid sequence: CASSFYQGGPDTQYF. The variable domain in full, completed from reference TRBV11-2 and TRBJ2-3, reads EAGVAQSPRYKIIEKRQSVAFWCNPISGHATLYWYQQILGQGPKLLIQFQNNGVVDDSQLPKDRFSAERLKGVDSTLKIQPAKLEDSAVYLCASSFYQGGPDTQYFGPGTRLTVL.

CDR3 in amino acids: CASRDSTDTQYF. The DNA of the CDR3 is TGTGCCAGCCGGGATAGCACAGATACGCAGTATTTT. The chain links TRBV7-9 to TRBJ2-3; D is perhaps TRBD2 (5 bases). The CDR3 has 12 amino acids. The V end was cut by 8 bases, the J end by 0 bases, with 6 bases between. Germline CDR1 reads SEHNR; CDR2 reads FQNEAQ (reference sequence).

The J gene is TRBJ2-5, the V gene TRBV7-8, with D possibly being TRBD1 (6 bases). The germline gives CDR1 SGHVS, CDR2 FQNEAQ. The CDR3 extends over 13 amino acids. Trimming left V 5 bases short and J 3 bases short, with 10 bases between. The CDR3 region is CASSLRTEETQYF. CDR3 in DNA: TGTGCCAGCAGCCTACGGACAGAAGAGACCCAGTACTTC.

This sequence joins TRBV14 and TRBJ2-7; D is possibly TRBD1 or TRBD2 (6 bases each). Between the trimmed V and J ends, which lost 0 bases and 6 bases, there was a span of 15 bases. This CDR3 spans 15 amino acids. The germline V gene encodes CDR1 SGHDN and CDR2 FVKESK. CDR3 sequence reads: CASSQDVGGLTEQYF. In nucleotides, the CDR3 is TGTGCCAGCAGCCAAGATGTGGGGGGCCTTACCGAGCAGTACTTC. The whole variable domain, filled in from reference TRBV14 and TRBJ2-7, reads EAGVTQFPSHSVIEKGQTVTLRCDPISGHDNLYWYRRVMGKEIKFLLHFVKESKQDESGMPNNRFLAERTGGTYSTLKVQPAELEDSGVYFCASSQDVGGLTEQYFGPGTRLTVT.

The chain links TRBV20-1 to TRBJ1-1; possibly TRBD1 for D (6 bases). CDR1 and CDR2 from the germline V gene are DFQATT and SNEGSKA (reference sequence). The CDR3 spans 13 residues. CDR3 bases: TGCAGGGTAGTCAGGGGAGGGAACACTGAAGCTTTCTTT. Translated, it gives CRVVRGGNTEAFF.

This rearrangement joins TRBV7-8 to TRBJ1-2; D is unclear. CDR1 SGHVS and CDR2 FQNEAQ come from the germline V gene. The CDR3 runs 12 residues. Trimming shortened V by 8 bases and J by 8 bases, and 15 bases separated the two germline ends. The CDR3 DNA sequence: TGTGCCAGCGGAGAAGAGGTGGGAGGCTACACCTTC. Translated: CASGEEVGGYTF.

The chain has TRBV7-9 and TRBJ2-5, with D possibly called TRBD1 or TRBD2 (7 bases each). CDR1 and CDR2 from the germline V gene are SEHNR and FQNEAQ (reference sequence). The CDR3 contains 15 residues. V was shortened by 0 bases and J by 5 bases, with 13 bases between the two germline ends. DNA of the CDR3: TGTGCCAGCAGCTTAGCCGCTCAGGGGGGGGAGACCCAGTACTTC. The encoded protein is CASSLAAQGGETQYF.

In its sample, this clonotype was seen once. V and J are TRBV24-1 and TRBJ1-2; TRBD1 is a possible D gene (6 bases). Germline V gives CDR1 KGHDR, CDR2 SFDVKD. The CDR3 runs 14 residues. Trimming shortened V by 3 bases and J by 4 bases, and 11 bases separated the two germline ends. CDR3 coding DNA: TGTGCCACCAGTGATCGAGGGGGATCCTATGGCTACACCTTC. This sequence encodes CATSDRGGSYGYTF.

The genes are TRBV2 and TRBJ1-4; D is ambiguous. Germline CDR1 reads SNHLY; CDR2 reads FYNNEI. V shed 6 bases and J shed 10 bases, with 18 bases lying between them. The CDR3 is 14 residues long. The CDR3 reads CASSFRAADGKLFF. CDR3 DNA sequence: TGTGCCAGCAGCTTCCGGGCCGCAGATGGAAAACTGTTTTTT. Variable domain in full (rest from reference TRBV2 and TRBJ1-4): EPEVTQTPSHQVTQMGQEVILRCVPISNHLYFYWYRQILGQKVEFLVSFYNNEISEKSEIFDDQFSVERPDGSNFTLKIRSTKLEDSAMYFCASSFRAADGKLFFGSGTQLSVL.

This sequence joins TRBV19 and TRBJ2-3; 11 bases fit TRBD2. Germline CDR1 is LNHDA and CDR2 is SQIVND (reference sequence). Trimming at V came to 5 bases and at J to 5 bases, leaving 12 bases not matched to a gene. The CDR3 length is 17 residues. The CDR3 nucleotides are TGTGCCAGTAGTTCCTCTGGTAGCGGGAGGGCCCAAGATACGCAGTATTTT. It codes for CASSSSGSGRAQDTQYF.

V usage is TRBV5-1 and J usage is TRBJ2-7, with D perhaps given as TRBD1 or TRBD2 (6 bases each). CDR3 length equals 13 residues. Trimming removed 4 bases from V and 4 bases from J, with 12 bases in between. The V gene's germline CDR1 is SGHRS and CDR2 YFSETQ. This chain's CDR3 is CASSPGGEYEQYF. For the CDR3, the DNA is TGCGCCAGCAGCCCCGGGGGCGAGTACGAGCAGTACTTC.

This clonotype was seen repeatedly, ten times or more. The chain links TRBV19 to TRBJ1-1; 8 positions match TRBD1. The V segment lost 5 bases and the J segment 0 bases; nucleotides outside the gene matches: 5. CDR1 and CDR2 (germline): LNHDA, SQIVND (reference sequence). The CDR3 covers 15 residues. For the CDR3, the DNA is TGTGCCAGTAGTCCTGGGACAGGCATGAACACTGAAGCTTTCTTT. Translating gives CASSPGTGMNTEAFF.

The V gene is TRBV20-1, the J gene TRBJ1-2; TRBD1 might be the D (6 bases). The CDR3 has 13 residues. Germline values: CDR1 DFQATT, CDR2 SNEGSKA (reference sequence). The germline V and J ends were trimmed by 3 bases and 0 bases, with 8 bases remaining between them. CDR3 protein: CSARDSANYGYTF. Here the CDR3 DNA reads TGCAGTGCTAGGGACAGCGCTAACTATGGCTACACCTTC.

The chain combines TRBV2 with TRBJ1-5; D might be TRBD1 (5 bases). Looked up from germline, CDR1 is SNHLY and CDR2 is FYNNEI. The CDR3 length is 14 residues. Trimming cost V 6 bases and J 6 bases, with 15 bases left between them. The CDR3 reads CASSQSGWTQPQHF. The DNA for the CDR3 is TGTGCCAGCAGCCAATCAGGGTGGACTCAGCCCCAGCATTTT.

The chain couples TRBV7-2 to TRBJ1-5; D is ambiguous. The CDR3 consists of 12 residues. Germline assignment: CDR1 SGHTA and CDR2 FQGNSA. V lost 7 bases and J lost 1, with 5 bases in between. This chain's CDR3 is CASTRSNQPQHF. The CDR3 DNA is TGTGCCAGCACGAGGAGCAATCAGCCCCAGCATTTT.

The rearrangement links TRBV19 to TRBJ1-5; D perhaps matches TRBD1 (6 bases). Germline CDR1 and CDR2: LNHDA and SQIVND (reference sequence). The CDR3 has 14 amino acids. V gave up 3 bases and J gave up 7 bases, with 13 bases separating them. The CDR3 here is CASSIYDRNQPQHF. The CDR3 DNA reads as TGTGCCAGTAGTATCTACGACAGGAACCAGCCCCAGCATTTT.

V and J are TRBV7-9 and TRBJ1-2; no clear D. The V end lost 4 bases, the J end lost 2 bases, and 5 bases lay between the germline ends. The CDR3 has 12 residues. Per germline, CDR1 SEHNR and CDR2 FQNEAQ (reference sequence). This chain's CDR3 is CASSYDNYGYTF. In DNA, the CDR3 is TGTGCCAGCAGCTACGACAACTATGGCTACACCTTC.

CDR3 in amino acids: CASSVAGGLDEQFF. The CDR3 region has the DNA TGTGCCAGCAGTGTAGCGGGGGGGCTGGATGAGCAGTTCTTC. V is TRBV5-6 and J is TRBJ2-1, with TRBD2 matching 11 bases. Trimming removed 5 bases from V and 8 bases from J; junction bases left unmatched: 6. The CDR3 runs 14 residues. Germline V lookup: CDR1 SGHDT, CDR2 YYEEEE. Complete variable domain (other parts from reference TRBV5-6 and TRBJ2-1): DAGVTQSPTHLIKTRGQQVTLRCSPKSGHDTVSWYQQALGQGPQFIFQYYEEEERQRGNFPDRFSGHQFPNYSSELNVNALLLGDSALYLCASSVAGGLDEQFFGPGTRLTVL.